What follows describes a single T cell receptor (beta chain). These data are taken from a study of blood T cell repertoires in COVID-19. Overall study: Sites across the United States, Italy and Spain contributed samples from acute and convalescent COVID-19.

Measured with immunoSEQ multiplex PCR; TCRdb has only the in-frame clones, and not every one. Of about 170,000 clones in the sample, around four fifths were seen once. Patients of the Seattle cohort, enrolled during active infection, were followed longitudinally. This CDR3 is 16 amino acids long. V shed 0 bases and J 8 bases; nucleotides not matched to a gene: 11. Germline CDR1 and CDR2: MNHEY and SMNVEV (reference sequence). The chain recombines TRBV27 with TRBJ1-2; TRBD1 matches at 8 bases. The clonotype was recovered from a woman older than 75 with COVID-19, enrolled during active disease. The sample was peripheral blood. The CDR3 sequence: CASSLSISAGGKGYTF. For the CDR3, the DNA is TGTGCCAGCAGTTTATCTATCTCGGCAGGGGGCAAGGGCTACACCTTC.